The 19 T cell receptor beta chains presented below share a single source sample, sequenced in a study of human T cells and chemical hapten exposure (dated by TCRdb to about 2021). The library was built by means of RACE. The sequencer was a NextSeq 500. The public reads were quality trimmed at Q25 with fastp and then assembled into clones with MiXCR by TCRdb, keeping productive beta chains. Each CDR3 protein gets just one entry, which takes the most common genes and DNA from the rows behind it. The sample table holds some 90,000 distinct CDR3 sequences, of which about an eighth were seen once. 2.5% to 3.5% of the sample lies in the top ten. The label giving this sample's time point can be read as: patch test 2, 6 weeks after DPC sensitization. In the paper's terms, the treatment or condition label means: therapeutic diphenylcyclopropenone sensitization with weekly scalp DPC. The source was whole blood, collected in connection with sensitization to the hapten diphenylcyclopropenone (DPC). The receptor set was obtained from a woman in her thirties or forties with alopecia areata. Some clones in this sample may be carry-over from other donors' samples.

This clonotype has at least ten counts. V gene TRBV12-5 combines with J gene TRBJ2-7; 13 bases match TRBD2. The V gene end was trimmed by 7 bases and the J gene end by 7 bases; junction bases not matched to a gene: 19. This CDR3 has 18 residues. The germline V gene has CDR1 LGHNT and CDR2 FRNRAP. In nucleotides, the CDR3 is TGTGCTAGTGCCCCCGGACTAGCGGGAGTATCCCCTACGGGTGAGCAGTACTTC. This codes for CASAPGLAGVSPTGEQYF.

In its sample, this clonotype was seen a few times. The V gene is TRBV12-3 or TRBV12-4, the J gene TRBJ1-2; D gene unclear. Trimming stripped 5 bases from V and 8 bases from J, with 12 bases between. This CDR3 comprises 12 residues. This chain's CDR3 is CASSPAAWGYTF. CDR3 coding DNA: TGTGCCAGCAGTCCCGCCGCGTGGGGCTACACCTTC.

V gene TRBV6-6 combines with J gene TRBJ2-7; a weak D match, TRBD2 (5 bases). Trimming cost V 7 bases and J 2 bases, with 12 bases left between them. This CDR3 is built from 13 residues. Germline V CDR1 and CDR2: MNHNY, SVGAGI (reference sequence). This chain's CDR3 is CASNQRRAYEQYF. The CDR3 coding sequence is TGTGCCAGCAATCAGCGGCGAGCCTACGAGCAGTACTTC.

This clonotype has a count of ten or more. The rearrangement links TRBV20-1 to TRBJ2-7; D tentatively reads TRBD1 or TRBD2 (6 bases each). The length of the CDR3 is 15 residues. Trimming pared 0 bases from V and 5 bases from J, leaving 17 bases between. Germline CDR1 reads DFQATT; CDR2 reads SNEGSKA (reference sequence). The CDR3 DNA is TGCAGTGCTAGAGACCCGAGGCAGGGGAGGAACGAGCAGTACTTC. Translation: CSARDPRQGRNEQYF.

V and J are TRBV12-2 and TRBJ2-1. TRBV12-2 is a documented pseudogene. The CDR3 runs to 14 residues. Written as DNA, the CDR3 is TGTGCAAGTCGCTTCGCGGGAATGTTGACTGAGCAGTTCTTC. This sequence encodes CASRFAGMLTEQFF.

This clonotype was recorded at least ten times. The gene calls are TRBV4-3 and TRBJ1-5; tentative D call: TRBD1 (6 bases). The V end lost 0 bases, the J end lost 6 bases, and 12 bases lay between the germline ends. The CDR3 runs 15 residues. Per the germline V gene, CDR1 is LGHNA and CDR2 is YSLEER. CDR3 region: CASSQDGGGSQPQHF. DNA of the CDR3: TGCGCCAGCAGCCAAGACGGGGGGGGCTCTCAGCCCCAGCATTTT.

V and J are TRBV14 and TRBJ2-2; D is unclear. This CDR3 region has 13 residues. Germline loops: CDR1 SGHDN, CDR2 FVKESK. V was trimmed by 1 base and J by 6 bases, leaving 6 bases between them. The DNA for the CDR3 is TGTGCCAGCAGCCAAGGAGCTTCCGGGGAGCTGTTTTTT. It translates to CASSQGASGELFF.

This rearrangement joins TRBV1 to TRBJ2-2; the D call of TRBD2 is as the table states it, not checked on the DNA. TRBV1 constitutes a pseudogene. The CDR3 loop spans 13 amino acids. This chain's CDR3 is CTFPPLVTGELFF. The DNA for the CDR3 is TGCACCTTCCCCCCACTAGTCACCGGGGAGCTGTTTTTT.

This clonotype came up many times. CDR3 region: CATQQSDRAAFF. In nucleotides, the CDR3 is TGTGCCACCCAACAATCGGACAGGGCGGCTTTCTTT. The chain is built from TRBV6-2 or TRBV6-3 and TRBJ1-1; 8 nucleotides agree with TRBD1. CDR1 and CDR2 (germline): MNHEY, SVGEGT. The CDR3 extends over 12 amino acids. The ends lost 10 bases at V and 11 bases at J; junction bases unmatched: 12.

This clonotype was observed a few times. The chain has TRBV10-3 and TRBJ2-7, with D perhaps matching TRBD2 (6 bases). The CDR3 length is 14 residues. Germline CDR1 ENHRY, CDR2 SYGVKD. Trimming took off 2 bases at V and 2 bases at J, with 10 bases between the two ends. CDR3 nucleotide sequence: TGTGCCATCAGTGAGGCGGGGCTACCCTACGAGCAGTACTTC. It is translated as CAISEAGLPYEQYF.

The J gene is TRBJ2-7, the V gene TRBV5-6; tentative D call: TRBD2 (6 bases). The V end was cut by 4 bases, the J end by 1 base, with 18 bases between. The CDR3 contains 16 residues. The germline V gene has CDR1 SGHDT and CDR2 YYEEEE. The CDR3 DNA follows: TGTGCCAGCAGCCGCTTGGTGGGAGGTGCGTCCTACGAGCAGTACTTC. Translated: CASSRLVGGASYEQYF.

The chain recombines TRBV27 with TRBJ2-2; 7 nucleotides agree with TRBD1. V was clipped by 7 bases and J by 5 bases; unmatched bases: 13. Germline CDR1 and CDR2: MNHEY and SMNVEV (reference sequence). This CDR3 region has 16 residues. CDR3 sequence: CASTLGGQPKTGELFF. In DNA form, the CDR3 reads TGTGCCAGCACCCTAGGGGGACAGCCTAAGACCGGGGAGCTGTTTTTT.

This clonotype was picked up many times. The rearrangement joins TRBV29-1 to TRBJ2-7; no definite D call. Deletions cut 4 bases from V and 5 bases from J, with 12 bases between. From germline, CDR1 is SQVTM and CDR2 ANQGSEA. The CDR3 totals 12 residues. The chain's CDR3 is CSVVQERNEQYF. The DNA for the CDR3 is TGCAGCGTTGTCCAGGAGCGCAACGAGCAGTACTTC.

The gene calls are TRBV29-1 and TRBJ2-7; D uncertain. CDR1 is SQVTM and CDR2 is ANQGSEA in the germline V gene. CDR3 length equals 12 residues. Trimming shortened V by 3 bases and J by 0 bases, and 6 bases separated the two germline ends. For the CDR3, the DNA is TGCAGCGTTGACACGGACTCCTACGAGCAGTACTTC. Its translation: CSVDTDSYEQYF.

This clonotype occurred many times. The V and J genes are TRBV19 and TRBJ2-7; the match to TRBD1 covers 12 bases. CDR1 and CDR2 from the germline V gene are LNHDA and SQIVND (reference sequence). Trimming removed 4 bases from V and 2 bases from J; junction bases left unmatched: 3. This CDR3 comprises 15 residues. This CDR3 reads CASSKGQGATYEQYF. Written as DNA, the CDR3 is TGTGCCAGTAGTAAGGGACAGGGGGCCACCTACGAGCAGTACTTC.

The sample holds many counts of this clonotype. This chain joins TRBV6-2 or TRBV6-3 and TRBJ2-3, with 9 bases matching TRBD2. From germline, CDR1 is MNHEY and CDR2 SVGEGT. The CDR3 length is 16 residues. The V gene end was trimmed by 4 bases and the J gene end by 6 bases; junction bases not matched to a gene: 11. Here the CDR3 reads CASSLTSGQQPDTQYF. CDR3 in DNA: TGTGCCAGCAGTTTGACTAGCGGCCAACAGCCGGATACGCAGTATTTT.

The chain joins TRBV6-2 or TRBV6-3 to TRBJ2-5; D is uncertain. Trimming cost V 4 bases and J 0 bases, with 3 bases left between them. Per the germline V gene, CDR1 is MNHEY and CDR2 is SVGEGT. The CDR3 sequence is 12 residues long. The CDR3 sequence is CASSWNQETQYF. Written as DNA, the CDR3 is TGTGCCAGCAGTTGGAACCAAGAGACCCAGTACTTC.

The genes are TRBV3-1 and TRBJ1-2; no reliable D call. The CDR3 runs to 14 residues. V dropped 0 bases and J dropped 3 bases, with 8 bases sitting between them. CDR1 is LGHDT and CDR2 is YNNKEL in the germline V gene (reference sequence). The CDR3 bases are TGTGCCAGCAGCCAAGAGGTGTCTTACTATGGCTACACCTTC. Protein product: CASSQEVSYYGYTF.

Concerning this clonotype itself: This is likely a read error, given that the CDR3 carries no conserved phenylalanine or tryptophan at its end. DNA of the CDR3: TGTGCCAGCGGAAAAAGGGGGAACCAGGCGGGACCTATCCCAAATGAGCAGTTCGTC. Amino acid sequence: CASGKRGNQAGPIPNEQFV. The V gene is TRBV27, the J gene TRBJ2-1; either TRBD1 or TRBD2 may supply D (6 bases each). CDR1 MNHEY and CDR2 SMNVEV come from the germline V gene (reference sequence). The length of the CDR3 is 19 residues. Trimming took 8 bases from V and 7 from J, leaving 33 bases between them.